This TCR beta chain was obtained from a study of shared clonotypes between healthy human individuals (TCRdb year 2020). Regarding the research as a whole: The cohort comprised a couple of women and a few men aged 18 to 49 years. To estimate repertoire size and how much clonotypes are shared between individuals, the study performed deep sequencing of blood TCR repertoires from about five healthy adults. To increase sequencing depth and limit assay-specific biases, TCR repertoire library preparation and sequencing were carried out by different laboratories using diverse techniques. For each donor, CD4 naive and CD4 memory were each run on three plates, CD8 naive on two plates, and CD8 memory on one plate. Each donor's leukapheresis produced roughly between roughly 0.85 and 10 billion PBMCs. Summary of the overall study and its limitations: Compared with non-shared clonotypes, the clonotypes found in all four sorted-subset donors had higher generation probabilities. Because the study included a small number of donors, the genetic and exposure-history diversity represented was limited. Rarefaction of sorted-subset datasets indicated incomplete sequencing despite the large sequencing depth. Estimated clonotype richness was generally larger for naive than for memory subsets. Sharing across a handful of donors was observed for roughly 5% of naive CD4, about 4% of naive CD8, 2% to 2.5% of memory CD4, and about 0.4% of memory CD8 clonotypes. Pairwise subsampling led to the expectation that sequencing depth would affect the degree of clonotype sharing among donors. Only blood was sampled, and tissue TCR repertoires likely differ from those in blood.

For the CD8 naive samples, CD45RO-negative cells were positively selected for CCR7, yielding a CD45RA+CCR7+ population from which TemRA cells were excluded. Healthy HIV-negative adults with no recently reported acute infections or vaccinations were included as donors. Only Caucasian adults living in Nashville, Tennessee, USA were represented among the donors. Blood was obtained by leukapheresis, after which PBMCs were separated by Ficoll-Histopaque density gradient centrifugation and cryopreserved in liquid nitrogen vapor phase. Analytical flow cytometry was used to check the purity and quantity of each magnetically sorted T cell population. Genomic DNA was isolated from each sorted fraction and quantified by UV absorbance on a Nanodrop 2000c. CDR3 length: 13 amino acids, cysteine to phenylalanine. Only the CDR3 region is kept as DNA, spanning 39 bases read in frame from base 1. From a lookup of the germline V gene, CDR1 and CDR2 are SGHTA and FQGNSA. Deletion took 2 bases off V and 4 bases off J, with a span of 6 bases between the germline ends.

TCR CDR3 regions were amplified from genomic DNA by multiplex PCR using the deep immunoSEQ assay. Extracted genomic DNA from each cell subset was spread evenly across all wells of several immunoSEQ 96-well plates, with each plate serving as a replicate. For sorted subsets, about 220 ng of genomic DNA, equivalent to some 30,000 T cell genomes, went into each replicate PCR. The purified libraries were quantified using a Qubit 3.0 fluorometer, sized with a Bioanalyzer 2100, and then quantified again using the KAPA Library Quantification kit. Every immunoSEQ 96-well plate was sequenced on a separate single-read 150-cycle Illumina NextSeq 550 flow cell. Processing in the source paper ran as follows. Because the immunoSEQ output included only junctional sequences and no quality scores, the filtering could not be the same as the filtering used for full-length reads. To assign V/J genes and CDR3, sequences were annotated against IMGT germline references using PyIR, a Python wrapper for IgBLAST v1.9. Reads were removed for weak V/J assignments (E-value above 1e-6), missing CDR3, stop codons, out-of-frame junctions, or ambiguous translated residues. V3J clonotypes were defined as sequences sharing the same inferred V gene, J gene, and CDR3 amino acid sequence. The percentage overlap between two repertoires was calculated by dividing the number of shared unique clonotypes by the size of the smaller repertoire. Richness of each repertoire was evaluated using RTK rarefaction, the Chao1 estimator, and Recon v2.1 estimates of unobserved clonotypes. Generation probabilities were computed with OLGA for all TCRbeta clonotypes obtained by the gDNA method from several donors. Not all clones reach the TCRdb copy of this immuneACCESS table, which keeps in-frame sequences only. Checked studies attribute under half of the gap to unresolved V genes and leave the rest unexplained. That table supplies the V and J calls and clone size; D and trimming were determined from the DNA. In this sample the table shows about 2.1 million clones, about 94% of which occur a single time. The top ten clones comprise about 1.6% of the sample.

On this clone itself: No antigen is known for it. No base qualities exist here, and no much larger clone lies one base off it.

The chain links TRBV7-2 with TRBJ2-1; the D gene cannot be named for sure. Source material: naive CD8+ T cells from PBMCs. The cell subset or site label, as the study defines it: CD45RA+CCR7+. This sequence was found in a young man in good health. Some clones in this sample may be carry-over from other donors' samples. The DNA sequence is TGTGCCAGCAGCTTAAGTGGATACAATGAGCAGTTCTTC. The translation is CASSLSGYNEQFF.